This T cell receptor beta chain comes out of a study of cytomegalovirus exposure and HLA in healthy donors. The wider study: An earlier analysis found 110 million or so unique TCR beta sequences from about 190 million T cells. HLA-typed donors were the source of roughly 85 million unique TCRs held in an early data release. Study results and caveats: Exclusion as indistinguishable affected some V segments, including TRBV6-2 and TRBV6-3. On later analysis, the bulk of CMV-associated TCR beta chains appeared to be HLA-restricted.

Germline values: CDR1 MNHEY, CDR2 SVGAGI. The CDR3 is made up of 14 amino acids. The V gene lost 1 base and the J gene lost 2 bases, with 8 bases spanning the gap. This clone was detected ten times or more. Its antigen is not identified. Use of 60 Vbeta and 13 Jbeta primers characterized the PCR. TCRdb's table, derived via immunoSEQ multiplex PCR, lists solely in-frame clones and lacks some. The table shows a few hundred thousand clones, with around 81% occurring only once. The sample consisted of PBMCs. The rearrangement uses TRBV6-5 and TRBJ1-1; D ambiguous. The clonotype originates from an older woman in good health and CMV-seropositive. CDR3 sequence (DNA): TGTGCCAGCAGTTACTGGCAGTATAACACTGAAGCTTTCTTT. Residues: CASSYWQYNTEAFF.